This passage covers 18 T cell receptor beta chains from one sample sequenced in a study of T-cell reconstitution after alpha-beta-depleted transplantation in children. The TCRbeta library incorporated unique molecular identifiers. TCRdb redid the calling of the PCR reads with MiXCR, one entry per CDR3 protein. The sample includes a few hundred thousand distinct CDR3 sequences, 25% to 30% of them seen just once. This material consisted of PBMCs, taken before TCRalphabeta/CD19-depleted stem cell transplant. These receptors were taken from a boy less than two years old with Wiskott-Aldrich syndrome, due to receive a stem cell transplant.

A few counts support this clonotype. The chain recombines TRBV29-1 with TRBJ2-7; no clear D. V dropped 4 bases and J dropped 0 bases, with 10 bases sitting between them. The CDR3 length is 13 residues. Germline V lookup: CDR1 SQVTM, CDR2 ANQGSEA. The DNA for the CDR3 is TGCAGCGTTGGGAAGTTGTTCTCCTACGAGCAGTACTTC. This encodes CSVGKLFSYEQYF.

The chain recombines TRBV5-1 with TRBJ2-7, with a possible D match to TRBD2 (6 bases). The CDR3 contains 14 residues. CDR1 SGHRS and CDR2 YFSETQ come from the germline V gene. V was shortened by 4 bases and J by 3 bases, with 14 bases between the two germline ends. Here the CDR3 reads CASSEPGLSYEQYF. The CDR3 coding sequence is TGCGCCAGCAGCGAGCCGGGACTTAGCTACGAGCAGTACTTC.

This clonotype turned up a few times. This chain joins TRBV27 and TRBJ1-6; no clear D gene. Germline values: CDR1 MNHEY, CDR2 SMNVEV (reference sequence). The CDR3 consists of 14 residues. The V gene lost 1 base and the J gene lost 10 bases, with 11 bases spanning the gap. CDR3 protein: CASSLWPLYSPLHF. CDR3 nucleotides: TGTGCCAGCAGTTTATGGCCATTGTACTCACCCCTCCACTTT.

The CDR3 protein is CASGLVPDRDRTGANVLTF. As DNA, the CDR3 is TGTGCTAGTGGTTTGGTACCGGACAGGGATCGAACTGGGGCCAACGTCCTGACTTTC. This chain connects TRBV12-5 to TRBJ2-6, with 8 bases lining up with TRBD1. J was trimmed by 2 bases and V by 0 bases; bases with no gene match: 9. Germline lookup yields CDR1 LGHNT and CDR2 FRNRAP. The CDR3 spans 19 residues.

This clonotype was counted a few times. CDR3 protein: CASSRGADQPQHF. CDR3 DNA: TGCGCCAGCAGCCGAGGGGCGGATCAGCCCCAGCATTTT. The chain links TRBV5-1 to TRBJ1-5; a possible D gene is TRBD1 (5 bases). The CDR3 runs to 13 residues. Germline-derived CDR1 and CDR2 are SGHRS and YFSETQ. V was trimmed by 4 bases and J by 5 bases, leaving 10 bases between them. Full variable domain (rest looked up from reference TRBV5-1 and TRBJ1-5): KAGVTQTPRYLIKTRGQQVTLSCSPISGHRSVSWYQQTPGQGLQFLFEYFSETQRNKGNFPGRFSGRQFSNSRSEMNVSTLELGDSALYLCASSRGADQPQHFGDGTRLSIL.

This clonotype has a handful of counts. The chain employs TRBV5-1 and TRBJ2-1; D perhaps matches TRBD1 (6 bases). Germline assignment: CDR1 SGHRS and CDR2 YFSETQ. The CDR3 spans 15 residues. V shed 2 bases and J shed 3 bases, with 12 bases lying between them. CDR3 sequence reads: CASSFRDIIYNEQFF. The CDR3 DNA reads as TGCGCCAGCAGCTTCCGGGACATCATCTACAATGAGCAGTTCTTC.

The gene calls are TRBV5-4 and TRBJ2-1; tentatively, D is TRBD1 or TRBD2 (5 bases each). V lost 4 bases and J lost 8, with 16 bases in between. The V gene's germline CDR1 is SGHNT and CDR2 YYREEE (reference sequence). This CDR3 region has 14 residues. CDR3 DNA sequence: TGTGCCAGCAGCGGGGGTAGTTTGAGGGATGAGCAGTTCTTC. Its protein product is CASSGGSLRDEQFF.

This clonotype was counted a few times. The chain has TRBV20-1 and TRBJ2-3; D not resolved. This CDR3 region has 12 residues. Trimming stripped 8 bases from V and 3 bases from J, with 12 bases between. Germline V gene data show CDR1 as DFQATT and CDR2 as SNEGSKA (reference sequence). CDR3: CSWVGDTDTQYF. In nucleotides, the CDR3 is TGCAGTTGGGTTGGGGATACAGATACGCAGTATTTT.

This clonotype was found a few times. This chain connects TRBV6-1 to TRBJ2-1; 7 bases are shared with TRBD2. The CDR3 runs 17 residues. With V trimmed by 5 bases and J by 6 bases, 16 bases remained unmatched. Germline V gene data show CDR1 as MNHNS and CDR2 as SASEGT. CDR3 sequence: CASSRRDYHYDPNEQFF. The CDR3 DNA follows: TGTGCCAGCAGTCGCCGGGACTACCATTATGATCCCAATGAGCAGTTCTTC.

CDR3 bases: TGTGCCAGCAGCGCAGGAGGGACTAGATTTAGTTATGAGCAGTTCTTC. Amino acids: CASSAGGTRFSYEQFF. The chain employs TRBV11-2 and TRBJ2-1; 8 nucleotides line up with TRBD2. With 5 bases clipped from V and 8 bases from J, the junction kept 14 bases outside the gene matches. The CDR3 runs to 16 residues. Germline CDR1 is SGHAT and CDR2 is FQNNGV.

V and J are TRBV5-1 and TRBJ2-3; D possibly corresponds to TRBD2 (6 bases). Trimming stripped 0 bases from V and 7 bases from J, with 12 bases between. Germline V gene data show CDR1 as SGHRS and CDR2 as YFSETQ. The CDR3 extends over 14 amino acids. This CDR3 reads CASSLEVGRNTQYF. In nucleotides, the CDR3 is TGCGCCAGCAGCTTGGAGGTCGGGAGAAATACGCAGTATTTT.

In this sample, this clonotype turned up a few times. The V gene is TRBV7-9, the J gene TRBJ1-2; possible D gene TRBD1, 6 bases. The CDR3 loop spans 15 amino acids. Per the germline V gene, CDR1 is SEHNR and CDR2 is FQNEAQ (reference sequence). V was shortened by 5 bases and J by 2 bases, with 15 bases between the two germline ends. CDR3: CASSTKGGENYGYTF. The DNA of the CDR3 is TGTGCCAGCAGCACCAAGGGGGGGGAAAACTATGGCTACACCTTC.

Many counts were recorded for this clonotype. One end of the junction varies from germline; a read error may be responsible. The chain carries TRBV5-1 and TRBJ2-5; TRBD2 matches at 10 bases. The germline gives CDR1 SGHRS, CDR2 YFSETQ. CDR3 length equals 15 residues. CDR3 in DNA: TGTGCCAGCAGCCTTGGACTAGCGGTTCAAGAGACCCAGTACTTC. Translation gives CASSLGLAVQETQYF.

This chain joins TRBV7-6 and TRBJ1-3, with D possibly matching TRBD1 (5 bases). Trimming removed 2 bases at V and 0 bases at J, with 11 bases between. Germline loops: CDR1 SGHVS, CDR2 FNYEAQ. The CDR3 spans 16 residues. The CDR3 spells CASSLFGTYSGNTIYF. The CDR3 region has the DNA TGTGCCAGCAGCTTATTTGGGACCTACTCTGGAAACACCATATATTTT.

This clonotype has just a few counts. This chain connects TRBV20-1 to TRBJ2-2, with D possibly being TRBD2 (5 bases). CDR1 and CDR2 from the germline V gene are DFQATT and SNEGSKA (reference sequence). V lost 2 bases and J lost 1, with 8 bases in between. The CDR3 totals 14 residues. The CDR3 is CSARSGMNTGELFF. The CDR3 DNA follows: TGCAGTGCTAGATCGGGGATGAACACCGGGGAGCTGTTTTTT.

The chain recombines TRBV2 with TRBJ2-2; TRBD2 aligns across 10 bases. This CDR3 region has 16 residues. The germline gives CDR1 SNHLY, CDR2 FYNNEI. Trimming took 6 bases from V and 6 from J; bases not matched to a gene: 10. The CDR3 loop is CASSQGRAGGAGELFF. Written as DNA, the CDR3 is TGTGCCAGCAGCCAGGGTCGAGCGGGGGGGGCCGGGGAGCTGTTTTTT.

In this sample, this clonotype turned up a few times. The chain uses TRBV12-3 or TRBV12-4 and TRBJ2-1, with 9 bases fitting TRBD2. The CDR3 is 15 residues long. With 1 base clipped from V and 4 bases from J, the junction kept 2 bases outside the gene matches. The CDR3, as DNA: TGTGCCAGCAGTTTAGGGACTAGCGAGTACAATGAGCAGTTCTTC. Protein product: CASSLGTSEYNEQFF.

The table lists this clonotype with a count of one. The chain carries TRBV30 and TRBJ2-4; 9 positions match TRBD2. This CDR3 is built from 16 residues. The V and J ends lost 0 bases and 0 bases, in that order; junction bases with no gene match: 3. Germline CDR1 is GTSNPN and CDR2 is SVGIG (reference sequence). The CDR3, as DNA: TGTGCCTGGAGTGTGAATAGCGGGAGAGCCAAAAACATTCAGTACTTC. Translation gives CAWSVNSGRAKNIQYF.